This T cell receptor (beta chain) appears in the sequencing data of a study of blood T cell repertoires in COVID-19. At the level of the study: Spain, Italy and the United States supplied samples that represented acute and convalescent COVID-19. In each case, the material was cDNA or gDNA derived from T cells, B-cell-depleted T cells, or PBMCs.

As originally analysed: Amplification of reference gene primers provided the estimated nucleated cell counts. Using immunoSEQ multiplex PCR, the repertoire was profiled, and TCRdb retains in-frame clones only, with some absent. The D gene and trimming were derived from the DNA, and the V and J assignments and clone size from that table. The data contain about 140,000 clones, 75% to 90% of them singletons. Trimming took 4 bases from V and 4 from J; bases not matched to a gene: 17. CDR1 and CDR2 (germline): SGDLS, YYNGEE. The CDR3 spans 18 residues. The origin of this receptor is a woman aged 80 or over with acute or convalescent COVID-19. The sequenced sample consisted of peripheral blood. This chain uses TRBV9 with TRBJ1-1; TRBD1 matches 9 bases. CDR3 loop: CASSNQPGQGGWSTEAFF. DNA of the CDR3: TGTGCCAGCAGCAACCAACCGGGACAGGGTGGATGGAGCACTGAAGCTTTCTTT.